This paragraph covers one T cell receptor beta chain sequence. This entry belongs to a study of cytomegalovirus exposure and HLA in healthy donors. The germline V and J ends were trimmed by 4 bases and 10 bases, with 18 bases remaining between them. The CDR3 is 15 residues long. The V gene's germline CDR1 is SGHRS and CDR2 YFSETQ. PCR employed 60 Vbeta and 13 Jbeta primers. Original data processing: Later, an analysis found 80 million or so unique TCR beta chains, and approximately 10 million of these were shared. Profiling relied on immunoSEQ multiplex PCR, and the TCRdb table lists in-frame clones only, not all of them. D and trimming come from the DNA, and the V and J calls and clone size come from that table. In the table there are some 200,000 clones, less than 85% of which are singletons.

This receptor was obtained from a girl aged 2-10 years in good health and CMV-seronegative. This chain uses TRBV5-1 with TRBJ1-6, with a tentative D call TRBD1 (6 bases). Sequencing was carried out using PBMCs. CDR3 amino acids: CASSPEGVGTSPLHF. CDR3 coding DNA: TGCGCCAGCAGCCCCGAGGGGGTTGGTACCTCACCCCTCCACTTT. The full variable domain, rest sourced from reference TRBV5-1 and TRBJ1-6, is KAGVTQTPRYLIKTRGQQVTLSCSPISGHRSVSWYQQTPGQGLQFLFEYFSETQRNKGNFPGRFSGRQFSNSRSEMNVSTLELGDSALYLCASSPEGVGTSPLHFGNGTRLTVT.